These 15 T cell receptor beta chains were all obtained from the same sample, sequenced in a study of shared clonotypes between healthy human individuals. The method was immunoSEQ multiplex PCR; TCRdb's version includes in-frame clones alone and lacks a portion of them. The table includes about 2.1 million clones, more than 85% detected once. CD45RO-negative, CCR7-selected cells formed the naive CD8 fraction, which excluded terminally differentiated effector memory CD45RA+ cells. The sequencing input was naive CD8+ T cells from PBMCs. All receptors come from a man aged 18 to 30 in good health. Some clones in this sample may be carry-over from other donors' samples.

This chain joins TRBV7-8 and TRBJ2-5, with 11 bases that match TRBD1. The CDR3 sequence is 15 residues long. J was trimmed by 3 bases and V by 5 bases; bases with no gene match: 5. The V gene's germline CDR1 is SGHVS and CDR2 FQNEAQ. This CDR3 is CASSHPGQGEETQYF. CDR3 in DNA: TGTGCCAGCAGCCATCCGGGACAGGGGGAAGAGACCCAGTACTTC. The complete variable domain, with remaining parts taken from reference TRBV7-8 and TRBJ2-5, reads GAGVSQSPRYKVAKRGQDVALRCDPISGHVSLFWYQQALGQGPEFLTYFQNEAQLDKSGLPSDRFFAERPEGSVSTLKIQRTQQEDSAVYLCASSHPGQGEETQYFGPGTRLLVL.

This clone was picked up one time. This chain uses TRBV29-1 with TRBJ2-2; 8 bases agree with TRBD1. The junction had 4 bases not matched to a gene; V was cut back by 2 bases and J by 5 bases. The CDR3 sequence is 14 residues long. The germline V gene encodes CDR1 SQVTM and CDR2 ANQGSEA. The CDR3 DNA follows: TGCAGCGTTGAACCGGACAGGGCTACCGGGGAGCTGTTTTTT. This encodes CSVEPDRATGELFF.

The chain links TRBV9 to TRBJ1-1; the D is unclear. The length of the CDR3 is 12 residues. Germline values: CDR1 SGDLS, CDR2 YYNGEE. V lost 0 bases and J 11 bases, leaving 11 bases between the germline ends. The CDR3 sequence: CASSVAAGDAFF. The DNA for the CDR3 is TGTGCCAGCAGCGTAGCTGCTGGGGATGCTTTCTTT.

To note about this clone: The same CDR3 is also encoded by other DNA sequences in this sample. The chain combines TRBV28 with TRBJ2-3; D not certain. This CDR3 comprises 12 residues. Between the trimmed V and J ends, which lost 6 bases and 5 bases, there was a span of 9 bases. Looked up from germline, CDR1 is MDHEN and CDR2 is SYDVKM. Here the CDR3 reads CASSLGGDTQYF. In DNA form, the CDR3 reads TGTGCCAGCAGCTTGGGCGGAGATACGCAGTATTTT.

The chain recombines TRBV6-5 with TRBJ2-7; D is undetermined. The V gene's germline CDR1 is MNHEY and CDR2 SVGAGI. The V gene lost 0 bases and the J gene lost 4 bases, with 10 bases spanning the gap. The CDR3 runs 14 residues. The CDR3 loop reads CASSYSTSPYEQYF. The DNA of the CDR3 is TGTGCCAGCAGTTACTCTACCAGTCCGTACGAGCAGTACTTC.

The chain carries TRBV29-1 and TRBJ2-3; D is unclear. Looked up from germline, CDR1 is SQVTM and CDR2 is ANQGSEA. Trimming stripped 0 bases from V and 0 bases from J, with 16 bases between. This CDR3 region has 17 residues. The DNA of the CDR3 is TGCAGCGTTGAAGATCTCGGCAGGCACCTTAGCACAGATACGCAGTATTTT. Its protein product is CSVEDLGRHLSTDTQYF.

V gene TRBV28 combines with J gene TRBJ1-1; D is undetermined. Germline V gives CDR1 MDHEN, CDR2 SYDVKM. Between the trimmed V and J ends, which lost 1 base and 0 bases, there was a span of 9 bases. The CDR3 extends over 15 amino acids. This CDR3 is CASSLFSGVNTEAFF. As DNA, the CDR3 is TGTGCCAGCAGTTTATTTTCCGGGGTGAACACTGAAGCTTTCTTT.

The rearrangement joins TRBV5-4 to TRBJ2-7; 13 nucleotides align to TRBD2. CDR1 SGHNT and CDR2 YYREEE come from the germline V gene (reference sequence). This CDR3 contains 17 residues. J gave up 9 bases and V 7 bases, and 19 bases lay outside the gene matches. The CDR3 spells CASDTHPETSGRLGQYF. The CDR3, as DNA: TGTGCCAGCGACACCCACCCCGAGACTAGCGGGAGGCTCGGGCAGTACTTC. Drawing the rest from reference TRBV5-4 and TRBJ2-7, the complete variable domain is ETGVTQSPTHLIKTRGQQVTLRCSSQSGHNTVSWYQQALGQGPQFIFQYYREEENGRGNFPPRFSGLQFPNYSSELNVNALELDDSALYLCASDTHPETSGRLGQYFGPGTRLTVT.

The rearrangement uses TRBV30 and TRBJ1-2, with a tentative D call TRBD1 (5 bases). The CDR3 consists of 15 residues. The V and J ends lost 2 bases and 4 bases respectively, with 17 bases between them. CDR1 GTSNPN and CDR2 SVGIG come from the germline V gene (reference sequence). The CDR3: CAWSPLAGPFYGYTF. The CDR3 nucleotides read TGTGCCTGGAGTCCCCTGGCGGGGCCTTTCTATGGCTACACCTTC.

This rearrangement joins TRBV9 to TRBJ2-3; 12 positions agree with TRBD1. The V and J ends lost 1 base and 2 bases, in that order; junction bases with no gene match: 2. This CDR3 is 16 amino acids long. Per germline, CDR1 SGDLS and CDR2 YYNGEE. The DNA of the CDR3 is TGTGCCAGCAGCGTATCGGGACAGGGGGCCACAGATACGCAGTATTTT. It specifies CASSVSGQGATDTQYF.

CDR3 residues: CASSLGELAGTDTQYF. Written as DNA, the CDR3 is TGTGCCAGCAGCTTAGGTGAACTAGCGGGCACAGATACGCAGTATTTT. The chain links TRBV7-9 to TRBJ2-3; 8 nucleotides agree with TRBD2. This CDR3 has 16 residues. Germline CDR1 SEHNR, CDR2 FQNEAQ (reference sequence). V dropped 1 base and J dropped 1; count of bases not matched to a gene: 4. The full variable domain, completed using reference TRBV7-9 and TRBJ2-3, is DTGVSQNPRHKITKRGQNVTFRCDPISEHNRLYWYRQTLGQGPEFLTYFQNEAQLEKSRLLSDRFSAERPKGSFSTLEIQRTEQGDSAMYLCASSLGELAGTDTQYFGPGTRLTVL.

The rearrangement links TRBV7-9 to TRBJ1-1, with D possibly matching TRBD1 (5 bases). CDR1 is SEHNR, CDR2 FQNEAQ, per germline (reference sequence). Trimming stripped 4 bases from V and 2 bases from J, with 17 bases between. This CDR3 spans 16 amino acids. As DNA, the CDR3 is TGTGCCAGCAGCTCTAGAGACGGGGGACCTAACACTGAAGCTTTCTTT. The encoded protein is CASSSRDGGPNTEAFF.

The chain links TRBV18 to TRBJ2-7; a weak D match, TRBD2 (6 bases). Germline CDR1 reads KGHSH; CDR2 reads LQKENI. The V and J ends lost 3 bases and 0 bases respectively, with 15 bases between them. The CDR3 consists of 16 residues. For the CDR3, the DNA is TGTGCCAGCTCACCCCTGTCGACCGGGAGCTCCTACGAGCAGTACTTC. Translating gives CASSPLSTGSSYEQYF.

The chain joins TRBV27 to TRBJ2-7; D might be TRBD2 (5 bases). CDR1 MNHEY and CDR2 SMNVEV come from the germline V gene (reference sequence). The CDR3 spans 15 residues. The V and J ends lost 0 bases and 7 bases respectively, with 16 bases between them. Here the CDR3 DNA reads TGTGCCAGCAGTTTATCAGGGTTCTGGGCGGGTGAGCAGTACTTC. Amino acid sequence: CASSLSGFWAGEQYF.

The chain joins TRBV28 to TRBJ1-1; D is possibly TRBD1 (5 bases). The length of the CDR3 is 16 residues. Germline loops: CDR1 MDHEN, CDR2 SYDVKM. The V and J ends lost 2 bases and 5 bases respectively, with 18 bases between them. For the CDR3, the DNA is TGTGCCAGCAGTTTACTTAGGACAAATTTGGGAACTGAAGCTTTCTTT. As protein: CASSLLRTNLGTEAFF.